A selection of T cell receptor beta chains follows, all from one sample in a study of blood T cell repertoires in COVID-19. TCRdb's copy holds only in-frame clones and misses some; the assay was immunoSEQ multiplex PCR. Here the sample spans about 59,000 clones, roughly 86% being singletons. Specimen: peripheral blood. The receptor source for this set is a man in his 60s with active or convalescent COVID-19. Both conserved end residues are part of each CDR3. D genes are given only for firm matches. For some rows the clone size is stated as once, few or many, or as a class when expanded; others skip it.

size: once
D: .
V: TRBV19
J: TRBJ2-2
DNA: TGTGCCAGTAGTGGGCCCGGGAACACCGGGGAGCTGTTTTTT
CDR3: CASSGPGNTGELFF

size: .
D: TRBD1
V: TRBV14
J: TRBJ2-2
DNA: TGTGCCAGCAGCCCGCGGACAGGGTTCACCGGGGAGCTGTTTTTT
CDR3: CASSPRTGFTGELFF

size: .
D: .
V: TRBV28
J: TRBJ2-1
DNA: TGTGCCAGCAGCCGCGGAGGGGCGGGAAAATCGATGGGGAAGTACAATGAGCAGTTCTTC
CDR3: CASSRGGAGKSMGKYNEQFF

size: .
D: TRBD2
V: TRBV9
J: TRBJ2-3
DNA: TGTGCCAGCAGCGCGCAACTAGCGGGGGGGCTGGATACGCAGTATTTT
CDR3: CASSAQLAGGLDTQYF

size: .
D: .
V: TRBV5-1
J: TRBJ2-1
DNA: TGCGCCAGCAGCTTGTACGGGAACCCTAACAATGAGCAGTTCTTC
CDR3: CASSLYGNPNNEQFF

size: .
D: .
V: TRBV19
J: TRBJ1-2
DNA: TGTGCCAGTAGTCTACGGTCTGAGGGCTATGGCTACACCTTC
CDR3: CASSLRSEGYGYTF

size: .
D: .
V: TRBV5-1
J: TRBJ2-7
DNA: TGCGCCAGCAGCTTGGCCGGGGATCTACGATACTACGAGCAGTACTTC
CDR3: CASSLAGDLRYYEQYF

size: .
D: .
V: TRBV11-3
J: TRBJ2-3
DNA: TGTGCCAGCAGCTCTAGGACAGATACGCAGTATTTT
CDR3: CASSSRTDTQYF

size: .
D: TRBD2
V: TRBV19
J: TRBJ2-3
DNA: TGTGCCAGTAGTATCCCCTCTAGCGGGAGCACAGATACGCAGTATTTT
CDR3: CASSIPSSGSTDTQYF

size: .
D: TRBD2
V: TRBV6-1
J: TRBJ2-1
DNA: TGTGCCAGCAGTGATTCCCCGGTCGGGACTATATACAATGAGCAGTTCTTC
CDR3: CASSDSPVGTIYNEQFF

size: few
D: .
V: TRBV11-2
J: TRBJ1-1
DNA: TGTGCCAGCAGCTTACCCCGACAAAACACTGAAGCTTTCTTT
CDR3: CASSLPRQNTEAFF